These T cell receptor beta chains were read from a single sample in a study of shared clonotypes between healthy human individuals. The assay was immunoSEQ multiplex PCR, and TCRdb's table has in-frame clones only and misses some. The sample shows about a million clones, around 74% of them seen only once. The specimen sequenced was memory CD4+ T cells sorted from blood. The receptors were gathered from a man between 18 and 35 years old in good health. CDR3s include the opening cysteine and the closing phenylalanine or tryptophan. D genes are given only for firm matches. Expanded clones are given a class, and other clones once, few, many or no size at all.

TRBV28	NA	TRBD1	15	TRBJ1-3	TGTGCCAGCAGTCCGTCGGCAGGGGGTGGAAACACCATATATTTT	CASSPSAGGGNTIYF
TRBV10-3	NA	NA	11	TRBJ1-1	TGTGCCACAAGGGGGGGGACTGAAGCTTTCTTT	CATRGGTEAFF
TRBV28	NA	NA	14	TRBJ2-7	TGTGCCAGCAGTGACGATCTAACGGGCCACGAGCAGTACTTC	CASSDDLTGHEQYF
TRBV13	NA	TRBD1	14	TRBJ2-7	TGTGCCAGCAGCCCCGACAGGGGAGGCTACGAGCAGTACTTC	CASSPDRGGYEQYF
TRBV15	NA	TRBD2	16	TRBJ2-1	TGTGCCACCAGCAGAGATCTAGCGGGGGTTGACAATGAGCAGTTCTTC	CATSRDLAGVDNEQFF
TRBV2	NA	TRBD1	16	TRBJ2-3	TGTGCCAGTCTCCTTTCGGGACAGGAGGGTTTAGGTACGCAGTATTTT	CASLLSGQEGLGTQYF
TRBV27	NA	TRBD1	17	TRBJ2-6	TGTGCCAGCAGTCCCGGGACAGGGGGTTCAGGGGCCAACGTCCTGACTTTC	CASSPGTGGSGANVLTF
TRBV6-5	NA	NA	15	TRBJ2-6	TGTGCCAGCAGCGTACAGGTTTCTGGGGCCAACGTCCTGACTTTC	CASSVQVSGANVLTF
TRBV6-6	NA	TRBD1	12	TRBJ2-7	TGTGCCAGCACCCGGGACAGCTACGAGCAGTACTTC	CASTRDSYEQYF
TRBV25-1	once	TRBD1	15	TRBJ1-4	TGTGCCAGCAGTGAAAGCGGACAGGGCGGGCGAAAACTGTTTTTT	CASSESGQGGRKLFF
TRBV5-1	NA	NA	16	TRBJ2-2	TGCGCCAGCAGTTCCGGCCGGACCGAGAACACCGGGGAGCTGTTTTTT	CASSSGRTENTGELFF
TRBV28	NA	NA	13	TRBJ2-3	TGTGCCAGCTCAGTAGGGAGCACAGATACGCAGTATTTT	CASSVGSTDTQYF